This T cell receptor (beta chain) was sequenced for a study of neurological immune-mediated disorders. Study-wide results and limits: The greatest TCR clonal expansion occurred in HTLV-1-associated myelopathy and the least in multiple sclerosis, which fell below healthy controls.

With 10-nucleotide random UMIs included, cDNA was synthesized by 5'RACE. Every sequencing run produced over 160 million TCR-beta sequences that came from 15-18 subjects. TCRdb re-called the 5' RACE reads with MiXCR, one entry per CDR3 protein. The sample includes under 75,000 distinct CDR3 sequences, about 3% of them seen just once. The starting material, 2 million PBMCs stored at -80 C, gave rise to the unsorted libraries. This clonotype occurred many times. Antigen: not known. Trimming pared 1 base from V and 3 bases from J, leaving 10 bases between. CDR1 and CDR2 from the germline V gene are LNHNV and YYDKDF (reference sequence). This CDR3 has 14 amino acids.

The TCR originated in a woman between 45 and 60 years old with multiple sclerosis. The rearrangement joins TRBV15 to TRBJ2-7; tentatively, D is TRBD1 (6 bases). Sequenced sample: PBMCs. The CDR3 coding sequence is TGTGCCACCAGCAGAGCAAGGGGGATCTACGAGCAGTACTTC. Encoded protein: CATSRARGIYEQYF.